This TCR beta chain was captured in a study of cytomegalovirus exposure and HLA in healthy donors. Germline V CDR1 and CDR2: SGHKS, YYEKEE (reference sequence). V gave up 2 bases and J gave up 2 bases; unmatched junction bases: 12. This CDR3 region has 17 residues. The PCR made use of 60 Vbeta and 13 Jbeta primers. Some clones are missing from TCRdb's copy, which holds only in-frame ones; the method was immunoSEQ multiplex PCR. The repertoire holds about 180,000 clones, with about four fifths as singletons. The sample consisted of PBMCs. The source is a man aged 35 to 55 in good health and CMV-seronegative. The J gene is TRBJ2-5, the V gene TRBV5-5, with 7 bases identical to TRBD1. As DNA, the CDR3 is TGTGCCAGCAGCTTCTCGTCCGGGACAGCCAAACAAGAGACCCAGTACTTC. This gives the protein CASSFSSGTAKQETQYF.